A single sample gave rise to the 29 T cell receptor beta chains below, sequenced in a study of shared clonotypes between healthy human individuals. The repertoire was sequenced with immunoSEQ multiplex PCR; TCRdb's copy has only in-frame clones and lacks some. This repertoire shows around 600,000 clones, more than 95% found once; its top ten account for 0.045% to 0.06%. Source material: naive CD4+ T cells sorted from blood. The subset is: CD45RA+ positively selected. The source of these receptors is a woman aged 25 to 39 in good health.

This chain uses TRBV6-6 with TRBJ1-2; perhaps TRBD1 as D (5 bases). The germline V and J ends were trimmed by 4 bases and 2 bases, with 14 bases remaining between them. The CDR3 runs to 15 residues. Germline CDR1 MNHNY, CDR2 SVGAGI (reference sequence). As DNA, the CDR3 is TGTGCCAGCAGTTCCGGGACGGATGGGAACTATGGCTACACCTTC. Residues: CASSSGTDGNYGYTF.

V and J are TRBV7-3 and TRBJ2-2; no clear D. The CDR3 is 14 amino acids. The V end was cut by 3 bases, the J end by 2 bases, with 7 bases between. The germline gives CDR1 SGHTA, CDR2 FQGTGA. The CDR3 coding sequence is TGTGCCAGCAGCTTGAACCGAAACACCGGGGAGCTGTTTTTT. This translates into CASSLNRNTGELFF.

The V gene is TRBV4-2, the J gene TRBJ2-3, with D tentatively TRBD1 or TRBD2 (6 bases each). Germline V CDR1 and CDR2: LGHNA, YNFKEQ. The V end lost 1 base, the J end lost 5 bases, and 16 bases lay between the germline ends. The CDR3 runs to 16 residues. CDR3 bases: TGTGCCAGCAGCCAAGCGGGGGCTAGATTTATAGATACGCAGTATTTT. Protein: CASSQAGARFIDTQYF.

The chain couples TRBV19 to TRBJ2-7; no clear D. From germline, CDR1 is LNHDA and CDR2 SQIVND (reference sequence). The CDR3 is 10 residues long. Trimming took off 9 bases at V and 4 bases at J, with 7 bases between the two ends. CDR3 sequence reads: CARTGYEQYF. In DNA form, the CDR3 reads TGTGCCAGGACGGGTTACGAGCAGTACTTC.

This clone was found once. The chain recombines TRBV18 with TRBJ1-1; the D is unclear. Trimming stripped 4 bases from V and 6 bases from J, with 6 bases between. This CDR3 is 11 amino acids long. From germline, CDR1 is KGHSH and CDR2 LQKENI. CDR3: CASSRKSEAFF. CDR3 nucleotide sequence: TGTGCCAGCTCACGCAAGTCTGAAGCTTTCTTT. Looking up the rest from reference TRBV18 and TRBJ1-1 gives the full variable domain: NAGVMQNPRHLVRRRGQEARLRCSPMKGHSHVYWYRQLPEEGLKFMVYLQKENIIDESGMPKERFSAEFPKEGPSILRIQQVVRGDSAAYFCASSRKSEAFFGQGTRLTVV.

The J gene is TRBJ2-6, the V gene TRBV9; D ambiguous. CDR1 is SGDLS, CDR2 YYNGEE, per germline. With 0 bases removed from V and 2 bases from J, the gap between germline ends came to 6 bases. There are 15 residues in the CDR3. The CDR3 loop reads CASSVEGTGANVLTF. The CDR3 region has the DNA TGTGCCAGCAGCGTAGAAGGGACTGGGGCCAACGTCCTGACTTTC.

J is TRBJ1-3 and V is TRBV18; D uncertain. Trimming left V 1 base short and J 4 bases short, with 20 bases between. This CDR3 is built from 18 residues. Germline V gives CDR1 KGHSH, CDR2 LQKENI. The CDR3 nucleotides are TGTGCCAGCTCACCACGACGCGAGGTACGTCTAGGAGGAAACACCATATATTTT. Protein product: CASSPRREVRLGGNTIYF.

The chain employs TRBV5-5 and TRBJ1-2, with 9 bases fitting TRBD1. This CDR3 is built from 15 residues. Germline CDR1 and CDR2: SGHKS and YYEKEE (reference sequence). Trimming removed 0 bases from V and 4 bases from J; junction bases left unmatched: 4. The CDR3 loop reads CASSLAGTGTYGYTF. CDR3 in DNA: TGTGCCAGCAGCTTGGCCGGGACAGGGACCTATGGCTACACCTTC.

The chain has TRBV6-5 and TRBJ1-5, with TRBD1 identical over 11 bases. CDR3 size: 13 residues. The germline V gene has CDR1 MNHEY and CDR2 SVGAGI. Unmatched junction bases numbered 1, after V lost 6 bases and J lost 6 bases. CDR3 residues: CASRGTGGQPQHF. CDR3 DNA sequence: TGTGCCAGCAGGGGGACAGGGGGTCAGCCCCAGCATTTT.

This sequence joins TRBV9 and TRBJ1-1, with D perhaps TRBD1 (5 bases). The CDR3 length is 14 residues. CDR1 is SGDLS, CDR2 YYNGEE, per germline. Trimming removed 4 bases from V and 4 bases from J, with 14 bases in between. The DNA for the CDR3 is TGTGCCAGCAGCAGAAGCGGGAGGGGCACTGAAGCTTTCTTT. Translated: CASSRSGRGTEAFF.

V is TRBV10-2 and J is TRBJ1-3; no definite D call. The V gene's germline CDR1 is WSHSY and CDR2 SAAADI. The CDR3 is 16 amino acids. V gave up 5 bases and J gave up 3 bases, with 17 bases separating them. CDR3 loop: CASSSAQLTVGNTIYF. In nucleotides, the CDR3 is TGCGCCAGCAGTAGCGCACAACTCACGGTTGGAAACACCATATATTTT.

V gene TRBV10-2 combines with J gene TRBJ2-7; D is possibly TRBD1 (7 bases). CDR1 WSHSY and CDR2 SAAADI come from the germline V gene. V was clipped by 8 bases and J by 3 bases, with 14 bases between them. The CDR3 contains 13 residues. Here the CDR3 DNA reads TGCGCCAGCGGGGGGACAGCTATCTACGAGCAGTACTTC. Translating it yields CASGGTAIYEQYF.

This clone was detected only a few times. In DNA form, the CDR3 reads TGTGCCAGCAGCGATTACTACGAGCAGTACTTC. It is translated as CASSDYYEQYF. The rearrangement uses TRBV5-6 and TRBJ2-7; D gene uncertain. In germline, CDR1 is SGHDT, CDR2 YYEEEE. The germline V and J ends were trimmed by 4 bases and 3 bases, with 5 bases remaining between them. CDR3 length: 11 residues.

This chain connects TRBV5-1 to TRBJ1-1; perhaps TRBD1 as D (6 bases). The germline CDR1 and CDR2 sequences are SGHRS and YFSETQ. The CDR3 runs to 14 residues. V was trimmed by 4 bases and J by 0 bases, leaving 10 bases between them. This CDR3 reads CASSRGHLNTEAFF. In nucleotides, the CDR3 is TGCGCCAGCAGCCGGGGACATCTGAACACTGAAGCTTTCTTT.

V and J are TRBV4-1 and TRBJ2-5, with 7 bases that match TRBD2. In germline, CDR1 is MGHRA, CDR2 YSYEKL. CDR3 length equals 13 residues. After removal of 4 bases from V and 5 bases from J, the junction contained 4 bases not matched to a gene. As DNA, the CDR3 is TGCGCCAGCAGCCTGACTAGCCAGGAGACCCAGTACTTC. It encodes CASSLTSQETQYF.

This clone was observed once. V gene TRBV5-1 combines with J gene TRBJ2-3; TRBD2 aligns across 7 bases. The CDR3 runs 17 residues. Germline CDR1 reads SGHRS; CDR2 reads YFSETQ. V shed 4 bases and J 0 bases; nucleotides not matched to a gene: 11. The CDR3 reads CASSRGSSGASTDTQYF. The CDR3 DNA is TGCGCCAGCAGCCGGGGGTCTAGCGGTGCTAGCACAGATACGCAGTATTTT.

The chain employs TRBV5-1 and TRBJ2-3; TRBD2 matches at 9 bases. J gave up 2 bases and V 5 bases, and 9 bases lay outside the gene matches. CDR3 size: 16 residues. Per the germline V gene, CDR1 is SGHRS and CDR2 is YFSETQ. CDR3 sequence: CASRTPLAGHTDTQYF. CDR3 bases: TGCGCCAGCAGGACACCACTAGCGGGCCACACAGATACGCAGTATTTT. Supplemented by reference TRBV5-1 and TRBJ2-3, the full variable domain reads KAGVTQTPRYLIKTRGQQVTLSCSPISGHRSVSWYQQTPGQGLQFLFEYFSETQRNKGNFPGRFSGRQFSNSRSEMNVSTLELGDSALYLCASRTPLAGHTDTQYFGPGTRLTVL.

The V call is TRBV10-1, the J call TRBJ2-1, with a tentative D call TRBD2 (5 bases). The CDR3 covers 14 residues. Trimming left V 0 bases short and J 11 bases short, with 14 bases between. Germline V CDR1 and CDR2: WNHNN, SYGVQD (reference sequence). The CDR3 loop reads CASSESRYVGKQFF. The DNA for the CDR3 is TGCGCCAGCAGTGAGTCACGATATGTCGGGAAGCAGTTCTTC.

This clone came up once. V usage is TRBV18 and J usage is TRBJ2-5; TRBD1 agrees at 8 bases. CDR1 is KGHSH and CDR2 is LQKENI in the germline V gene. This CDR3 comprises 14 residues. The V segment lost 3 bases and the J segment 4 bases; nucleotides outside the gene matches: 4. This CDR3 reads CASSPGQVPETQYF. CDR3 in DNA: TGTGCCAGCTCACCGGGACAGGTCCCAGAGACCCAGTACTTC.

The chain couples TRBV30 to TRBJ2-4; weak D call: TRBD2 (6 bases). The CDR3 covers 16 residues. Germline CDR1 reads GTSNPN; CDR2 reads SVGIG (reference sequence). V lost 0 bases and J 0 bases, leaving 12 bases between the germline ends. The CDR3 bases are TGTGCCTGGAGTGTCCGGGACTCCTTAGCCAAAAACATTCAGTACTTC. Amino acid sequence: CAWSVRDSLAKNIQYF.

The chain joins TRBV29-1 to TRBJ1-2; D call uncertain. The germline CDR1 and CDR2 sequences are SQVTM and ANQGSEA. V was cut by 5 bases and J by 4 bases, with 11 bases left in between. The CDR3 consists of 12 residues. The CDR3 reads CSVTTASYGYTF. In DNA, the CDR3 is TGCAGCGTTACGACTGCTTCCTATGGCTACACCTTC.

The chain joins TRBV9 to TRBJ1-2, with TRBD1 identical over 10 bases. The V gene end was trimmed by 0 bases and the J gene end by 5 bases; junction bases not matched to a gene: 7. Germline V lookup: CDR1 SGDLS, CDR2 YYNGEE. CDR3 length: 16 amino acids. The CDR3 bases are TGTGCCAGCAGCGTAGCAACGGACAGGGGGACGTATGGCTACACCTTC. It yields the protein CASSVATDRGTYGYTF. The full variable domain, completed using reference TRBV9 and TRBJ1-2, is DSGVTQTPKHLITATGQRVTLRCSPRSGDLSVYWYQQSLDQGLQFLIQYYNGEERAKGNILERFSAQQFPDLHSELNLSSLELGDSALYFCASSVATDRGTYGYTFGSGTRLTVV.

The V call is TRBV6-1, the J call TRBJ2-7; D ambiguous. CDR3 length equals 16 residues. Germline CDR1 is MNHNS and CDR2 is SASEGT. Trimming left V 4 bases short and J 1 base short, with 17 bases between. The CDR3: CASSGSLVVGSYEQYF. CDR3 bases: TGTGCCAGCAGTGGATCCTTAGTCGTGGGGTCCTACGAGCAGTACTTC.

Here the CDR3 reads CASSFGDSTDTQYF. The CDR3 nucleotides are TGTGCCAGCAGCTTCGGGGACTCTACAGATACGCAGTATTTT. The chain combines TRBV5-4 with TRBJ2-3, with D tentatively TRBD2 (6 bases). Trimming shortened V by 2 bases and J by 3 bases, and 10 bases separated the two germline ends. Germline loops: CDR1 SGHNT, CDR2 YYREEE (reference sequence). The CDR3 extends over 14 amino acids.

A single count supports this clone. The J gene is TRBJ1-2, the V gene TRBV27; 10 bases line up with TRBD1. From germline, CDR1 is MNHEY and CDR2 SMNVEV (reference sequence). The V and J ends lost 5 bases and 1 base, in that order; junction bases with no gene match: 10. This CDR3 is 17 amino acids long. The CDR3, as DNA: TGTGCCAGCAGTACTCGGGACAGGGGACAAATTAACTATGGCTACACCTTC. Its translation: CASSTRDRGQINYGYTF.

The chain recombines TRBV29-1 with TRBJ2-7; no firm D call. Germline V CDR1 and CDR2: SQVTM, ANQGSEA. This CDR3 has 14 residues. V lost 5 bases, J lost 5 bases, and 19 bases lay in between. In DNA form, the CDR3 reads TGCAGCGTTCGACGAGACACGGGTAACCACGAGCAGTACTTC. Encoded protein: CSVRRDTGNHEQYF.

V is TRBV18 and J is TRBJ2-1; 10 nucleotides agree with TRBD2. V was pared by 4 bases and J by 6 bases, with 3 bases of the junction left unmatched. Germline CDR1 KGHSH, CDR2 LQKENI. The CDR3 loop spans 14 amino acids. As DNA, the CDR3 is TGTGCCAGCTCACTTAGCGGGAGGATCAATGAGCAGTTCTTC. Its translation is CASSLSGRINEQFF.

The CDR3 sequence: CASSPLRGELFF. The CDR3 nucleotides are TGTGCCAGTAGTCCCCTGAGGGGGGAGCTGTTTTTT. V and J are TRBV19 and TRBJ2-2; no clear D gene. The CDR3 is 12 residues long. Germline assignment: CDR1 LNHDA and CDR2 SQIVND (reference sequence). The V end lost 5 bases, the J end lost 8 bases, and 9 bases lay between the germline ends.

This sequence joins TRBV27 and TRBJ2-5, with D perhaps matching TRBD1 (5 bases). The germline V gene has CDR1 MNHEY and CDR2 SMNVEV (reference sequence). This CDR3 comprises 15 residues. V was clipped by 4 bases and J by 2 bases, with 14 bases between them. The CDR3 coding sequence is TGTGCCAGCAGTTCCGGGTTGGGGCCACAAGAGACCCAGTACTTC. Residues: CASSSGLGPQETQYF.